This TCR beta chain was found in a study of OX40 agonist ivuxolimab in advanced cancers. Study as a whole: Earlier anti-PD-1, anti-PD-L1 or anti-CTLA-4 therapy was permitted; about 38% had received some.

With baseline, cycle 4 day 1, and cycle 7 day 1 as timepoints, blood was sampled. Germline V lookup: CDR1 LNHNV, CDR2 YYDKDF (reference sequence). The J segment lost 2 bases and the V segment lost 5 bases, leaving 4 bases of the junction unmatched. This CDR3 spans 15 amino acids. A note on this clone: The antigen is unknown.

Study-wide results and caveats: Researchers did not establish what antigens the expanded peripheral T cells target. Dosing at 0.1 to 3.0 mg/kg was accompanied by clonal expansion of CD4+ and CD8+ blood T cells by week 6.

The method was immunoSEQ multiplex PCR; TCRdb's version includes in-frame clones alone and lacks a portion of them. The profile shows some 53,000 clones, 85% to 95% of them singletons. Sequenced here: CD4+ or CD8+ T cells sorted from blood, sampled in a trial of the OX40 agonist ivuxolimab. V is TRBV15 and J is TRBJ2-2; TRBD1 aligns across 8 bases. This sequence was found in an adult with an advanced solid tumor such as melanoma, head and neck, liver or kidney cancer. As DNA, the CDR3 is TGTGCCACCAGCTCACAGGGGGGAAACACCGGGGAGCTGTTTTTT. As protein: CATSSQGGNTGELFF.